These 24 T cell receptor beta chains came from one sample sequenced in a study of T cells in Graves' hyperthyroidism and ophthalmopathy. RNA transcripts were the template for amplifying TCR beta CDR3 regions. First-round RT-PCR targeting the TCR CDR3 was performed with the HTBI primer set. TCRdb re-derived calls from the multiplex PCR reads in MiXCR, one entry per CDR3 protein. The repertoire holds about 570,000 distinct CDR3 sequences, around 45% seen once, with roughly 19% in the top ten. The sample was peripheral blood or thyroid tissue (not recorded which). The receptors originated from an adult woman with Graves' disease, either hyperthyroidism or ophthalmopathy (not recorded which).

This clonotype came up many times. The genes are TRBV2 and TRBJ1-1, with 10 bases that match TRBD1. The germline gives CDR1 SNHLY, CDR2 FYNNEI. V lost 7 bases and J lost 8; bases outside the gene matches: 4. The CDR3 runs to 12 residues. The CDR3 is CASMWGQGEAFF. As DNA, the CDR3 is TGTGCCAGCATGTGGGGACAGGGGGAAGCTTTCTTT.

This clonotype was observed a few times. This may come from a read error, since a much larger clone is one base off. V is TRBV14 and J is TRBJ2-7, with no clear D. V was clipped by 7 bases and J by 3 bases, with 13 bases between them. Germline V gene sequence: CDR1 SGHDN, CDR2 FVKESK. This CDR3 comprises 13 residues. The DNA of the CDR3 is TGTGCCAGCAAAGACGGATGGGGCTACGAGCAGTACTTC. Protein: CASKDGWGYEQYF.

This clonotype was found many times. The chain recombines TRBV20-1 with TRBJ2-7; tentative D call: TRBD2 (6 bases). The CDR3 runs 15 residues. Looked up from germline, CDR1 is DFQATT and CDR2 is SNEGSKA (reference sequence). V lost 3 bases to trimming and J lost 0 bases, with 15 bases between them. CDR3 in DNA: TGCAGTGCTAGTGTAGCGGCCGATTCCTCCTACGAGCAGTACTTC. Protein sequence: CSASVAADSSYEQYF.

The V gene is TRBV12-3 or TRBV12-4, the J gene TRBJ1-4; 7 positions match TRBD1. V trimming: 1 base; J trimming: 7 bases; junction bases outside the gene matches: 6. The CDR3 runs 15 residues. The CDR3 sequence: CASSLGQGLAEKLFF. CDR3 DNA: TGTGCCAGCAGTTTAGGACAGGGATTAGCTGAAAAACTGTTTTTT.

At least ten counts were recorded for this clonotype. The chain links TRBV10-3 to TRBJ2-7; TRBD2 aligns across 8 bases. With V trimmed by 6 bases and J by 5 bases, 12 bases remained unmatched. The CDR3 is made up of 15 amino acids. Per the germline V gene, CDR1 is ENHRY and CDR2 is SYGVKD. CDR3 DNA sequence: TGTGCCATCAGCATCACCGGGACTAGGGGCAACGAGCAGTACTTC. Its protein is CAISITGTRGNEQYF.

The chain recombines TRBV7-6 with TRBJ1-2; 8 bases are a match to TRBD1. The CDR3 contains 14 residues. The germline V gene encodes CDR1 SGHVS and CDR2 FNYEAQ. V lost 1 base and J lost 4; bases outside the gene matches: 2. The CDR3 DNA reads as TGTGCCAGCAGCTTAGTCCAGGGGGCCTATGGCTACACCTTC. Protein product: CASSLVQGAYGYTF.

The sample holds many counts of this clonotype. This sequence joins TRBV9 and TRBJ1-2; the match to TRBD1 covers 9 bases. The CDR3 spans 15 residues. The J segment lost 4 bases and the V segment lost 3 bases, leaving 7 bases of the junction unmatched. The germline CDR1 and CDR2 sequences are SGDLS and YYNGEE. The DNA for the CDR3 is TGTGCCAGCAGCGGGGGACAGGGATGGGGCTATGGCTACACCTTC. Translating gives CASSGGQGWGYGYTF. The full variable domain, rest sourced from reference TRBV9 and TRBJ1-2, is DSGVTQTPKHLITATGQRVTLRCSPRSGDLSVYWYQQSLDQGLQFLIQYYNGEERAKGNILERFSAQQFPDLHSELNLSSLELGDSALYFCASSGGQGWGYGYTFGSGTRLTVV.

This clonotype was seen only a few times. The J gene is TRBJ1-1, the V gene TRBV18; no clear D gene. Trimming removed 5 bases from V and 4 bases from J, with 20 bases in between. The germline V gene has CDR1 KGHSH and CDR2 LQKENI. CDR3 length equals 16 residues. The CDR3 DNA reads TGTGCCAGCTCAGACCATACCCAAGGGTTGGTCACTGAAGCTTTCTTT. This translates into CASSDHTQGLVTEAFF.

This clonotype was seen a handful of times. The J gene is TRBJ2-7, the V gene TRBV4-2; D gene unclear. This CDR3 region has 15 residues. Germline V lookup: CDR1 LGHNA, CDR2 YNFKEQ. V shed 0 bases and J shed 4 bases, with 13 bases lying between them. CDR3: CASSQDNLVSYEQYF. For the CDR3, the DNA is TGTGCCAGCAGCCAAGATAACCTAGTTAGTTACGAGCAGTACTTC.

V and J are TRBV11-2 and TRBJ1-1; possibly TRBD1 for D (5 bases). The germline gives CDR1 SGHAT, CDR2 FQNNGV. The V end was cut by 3 bases, the J end by 4 bases, with 12 bases between. The CDR3 has 14 amino acids. This chain's CDR3 is CASSFKGLGTEAFF. As DNA, the CDR3 is TGTGCCAGCAGCTTTAAGGGGCTGGGCACTGAAGCTTTCTTT.

This clonotype has ten or more counts. The V call is TRBV20-1, the J call TRBJ2-7; 8 positions match TRBD2. The germline V gene encodes CDR1 DFQATT and CDR2 SNEGSKA (reference sequence). The CDR3 has 13 residues. Trimming removed 6 bases from V and 2 bases from J; junction bases left unmatched: 6. CDR3 DNA sequence: TGCAGTGCCCCGTCGGGGGGGACCTACGAGCAGTACTTC. Translated: CSAPSGGTYEQYF.

This clonotype was recorded many times. The chain links TRBV7-8 to TRBJ2-2; no clear D gene. V lost 2 bases to trimming and J lost 0 bases, with 7 bases between them. Germline CDR1 and CDR2: SGHVS and FQNEAQ. The CDR3 runs 15 residues. In DNA form, the CDR3 reads TGTGCCAGCAGCTTAACTCGCGCGAACACCGGGGAGCTGTTTTTT. Its protein is CASSLTRANTGELFF.

This clonotype was found many times. The V gene is TRBV20-1, the J gene TRBJ1-6, with D tentatively TRBD1 (6 bases). The CDR3 is 16 amino acids. Germline V gives CDR1 DFQATT, CDR2 SNEGSKA (reference sequence). Between the trimmed V and J ends, which lost 4 bases and 9 bases, there was a span of 22 bases. The DNA of the CDR3 is TGCAGTGCTACCCTTGGACAGACAGAAGGGGGTTCACCCCTCCACTTT. It encodes CSATLGQTEGGSPLHF.

The chain couples TRBV10-3 to TRBJ2-7; D is uncertain. Germline V CDR1 and CDR2: ENHRY, SYGVKD. CDR3 length: 11 residues. Deletions cut 7 bases from V and 3 bases from J, with 7 bases between. CDR3 region: CAITNNYEQYF. The CDR3 bases are TGTGCCATCACGAACAACTACGAGCAGTACTTC.

This clonotype was seen many times. The chain carries TRBV12-3 or TRBV12-4 and TRBJ2-2; 14 nucleotides agree with TRBD2. Germline trimming cut 6 bases from V and 7 bases from J; bases unmatched to any gene: 7. This CDR3 region has 16 residues. The CDR3 sequence: CASRLGLAGVNGELFF. Written as DNA, the CDR3 is TGTGCCAGCAGGCTGGGACTAGCGGGAGTCAACGGGGAGCTGTTTTTT.

This clonotype was detected ten times or more. The chain joins TRBV12-3 or TRBV12-4 to TRBJ2-6; D is unresolved. This CDR3 contains 13 residues. Trimming stripped 10 bases from V and 2 bases from J, with 9 bases between. The CDR3 nucleotides read TGTGCCATCGTTGTACCTGGGGCCAACGTCCTGACTTTC. This gives the protein CAIVVPGANVLTF.

The chain has TRBV29-1 and TRBJ1-1; 10 positions match TRBD1. CDR3 length equals 13 residues. V trimming: 7 bases; J trimming: 5 bases; junction bases outside the gene matches: 7. The V gene's germline CDR1 is SQVTM and CDR2 ANQGSEA. Here the CDR3 reads CSAHWGQGTEAFF. CDR3 nucleotides: TGCAGCGCCCATTGGGGACAGGGGACTGAAGCTTTCTTT.

This clonotype was seen at least ten times. The rearrangement joins TRBV12-3 or TRBV12-4 to TRBJ2-5; D not resolved. This CDR3 has 13 amino acids. V lost 6 bases, J lost 2 bases, and 10 bases lay in between. The CDR3 loop reads CASSVVVQETQYF. The CDR3, as DNA: TGTGCCAGCAGCGTGGTGGTTCAAGAGACCCAGTACTTC.

This clonotype was seen more than once but under ten times. V and J are TRBV12-3 or TRBV12-4 and TRBJ1-5; D is unresolved. V shed 1 base and J shed 3 bases, with 10 bases lying between them. This CDR3 is built from 15 residues. The CDR3 bases are TGTGCCAGCAGTTTAGAGAGCGTCCTCAATCAGCCCCAGCATTTT. Amino acids: CASSLESVLNQPQHF.

The table lists this clonotype with a count of one. The chain employs TRBV10-2 and TRBJ2-5; D possibly corresponds to TRBD2 (6 bases). The CDR3 runs 19 residues. V was trimmed by 4 bases and J by 3 bases, leaving 27 bases between them. Germline V gives CDR1 WSHSY, CDR2 SAAADI. CDR3 sequence: CASSVTSSWSFLVEETQYF. CDR3 DNA: TGCGCCAGCAGTGTCACTAGCAGTTGGAGCTTTCTCGTGGAAGAGACCCAGTACTTC.

This sequence joins TRBV29-1 and TRBJ1-2; 11 positions agree with TRBD1. The CDR3 covers 13 residues. J lost 7 bases, V lost 6 bases, and 7 bases had no gene match. Germline loops: CDR1 SQVTM, CDR2 ANQGSEA. CDR3 amino acids: CSVTPGQGVGYTF. The CDR3 DNA follows: TGCAGCGTGACACCGGGACAGGGGGTTGGCTACACCTTC.

The chain combines TRBV15 with TRBJ2-2; D is uncertain. In germline, CDR1 is LNHNV, CDR2 YYDKDF (reference sequence). CDR3 length equals 19 residues. Trimming removed 0 bases from V and 7 bases from J, with 24 bases in between. The CDR3, as DNA: TGTGCCACCAGCAGAGATAGACGTTCGTTTGGGGTAAACGGCGGGGAGCTGTTTTTT. This gives the protein CATSRDRRSFGVNGGELFF.

Comment on this clonotype: Mismatch with germline at one junction end may stem from a read error. The V and J genes are TRBV7-6 and TRBJ1-1; TRBD1 agrees at 12 bases. Germline V gives CDR1 SGHVS, CDR2 FNYEAQ. This CDR3 is built from 18 residues. CDR3 loop: CVSSLAPGQGAKNTEAFF. The CDR3 nucleotides are TGTGTCAGCAGCTTAGCGCCGGGACAGGGGGCCAAAAACACTGAAGCTTTCTTT.

In this sample, this clonotype turned up many times. The chain links TRBV9 to TRBJ1-2, with D hard to call. The CDR3 loop spans 12 amino acids. Germline-derived CDR1 and CDR2 are SGDLS and YYNGEE. V was clipped by 7 bases and J by 5 bases, with 12 bases between them. CDR3 sequence: CASWRVRYGYTF. CDR3 nucleotides: TGTGCCAGCTGGAGGGTGCGGTATGGCTACACCTTC.